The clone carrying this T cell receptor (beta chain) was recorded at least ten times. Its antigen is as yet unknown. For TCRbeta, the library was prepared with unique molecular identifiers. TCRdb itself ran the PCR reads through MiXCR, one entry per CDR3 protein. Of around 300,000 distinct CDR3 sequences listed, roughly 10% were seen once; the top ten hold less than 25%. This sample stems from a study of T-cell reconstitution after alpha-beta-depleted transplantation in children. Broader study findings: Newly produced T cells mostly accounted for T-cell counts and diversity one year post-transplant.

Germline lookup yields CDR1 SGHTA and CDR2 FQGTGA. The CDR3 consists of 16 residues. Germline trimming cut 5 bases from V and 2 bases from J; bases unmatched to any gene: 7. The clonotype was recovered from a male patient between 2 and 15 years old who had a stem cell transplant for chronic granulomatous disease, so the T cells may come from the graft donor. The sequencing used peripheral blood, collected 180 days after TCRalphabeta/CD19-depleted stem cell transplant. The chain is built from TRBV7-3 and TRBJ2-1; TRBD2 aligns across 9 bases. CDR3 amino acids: CASSPQSGRPYNEQFF. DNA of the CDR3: TGTGCCAGCAGCCCACAAAGCGGGAGGCCCTACAATGAGCAGTTCTTC.